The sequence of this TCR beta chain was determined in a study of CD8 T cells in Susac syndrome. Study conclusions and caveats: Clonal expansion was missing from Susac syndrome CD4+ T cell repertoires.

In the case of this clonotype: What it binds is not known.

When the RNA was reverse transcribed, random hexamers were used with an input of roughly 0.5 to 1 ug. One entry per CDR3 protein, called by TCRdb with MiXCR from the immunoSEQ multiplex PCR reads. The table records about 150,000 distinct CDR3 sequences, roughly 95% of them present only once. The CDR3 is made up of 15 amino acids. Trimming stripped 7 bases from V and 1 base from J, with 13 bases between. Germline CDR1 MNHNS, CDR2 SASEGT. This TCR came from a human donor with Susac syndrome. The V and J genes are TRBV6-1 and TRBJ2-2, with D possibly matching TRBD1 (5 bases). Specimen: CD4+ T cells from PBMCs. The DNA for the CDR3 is TGTGCCAGCACCCAACAGGTCATGAACACCGGGGAGCTGTTTTTT. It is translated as CASTQQVMNTGELFF.